This T cell receptor beta chain was profiled in a study of regulatory T cells in long-lasting Graves disease. Time point described: persistent/refractory GD, antithyroid drugs over 5 years with positive TRAb. Making the TCR library involved RNA that had been extracted from PBMCs. Arm-PCR of CDR3 regions and iRepertoire HTBI primers were the basis on which TCR beta libraries were built. TCRdb recomputed calls from the multiplex PCR reads with MiXCR, one row per CDR3 protein. This table has about 400,000 distinct CDR3 sequences, about a fifth appearing once. The germline V gene has CDR1 SGHTA and CDR2 FQGTGA. The CDR3 sequence is 17 residues long. The V gene lost 5 bases and the J gene lost 1 base, with 17 bases spanning the gap. This clonotype was picked up a small number of times.

The sample consisted of peripheral blood mononuclear cells (PBMCs), taken when the disease was refractory, from a patient treated with antithyroid drugs. This rearrangement joins TRBV7-3 to TRBJ2-2, with a tentative D call TRBD2 (6 bases). The TCR originated in a female donor with Graves disease. The CDR3 sequence: CASSRLGGGGNTGELFF. In nucleotides, the CDR3 is TGTGCCAGCAGCCGGCTGGGGGGAGGCGGGAACACCGGGGAGCTGTTTTTT.